This T cell receptor beta chain originates from a study of chemoradiotherapy in HPV16-positive cancers. Study background: Functional T-cell assays on a couple of HPV16-positive patients' cells defined candidate HPV-specific clones and common TCR motifs. Study findings and constraints: HPV-responsive T-cell expansion during chemoradiotherapy was linked to improved recurrence-free survival in HPV16-positive patients. The functional HPV-specific definition rests on just two HPV16-positive patients.

Germline CDR1 SGHTA, CDR2 FQGNSA. This CDR3 contains 13 residues. V was cut by 4 bases and J by 4 bases, with 10 bases left in between. Assay: immunoSEQ multiplex PCR; the TCRdb copy retains only in-frame clones and omits some. The sample holds tens of thousands of clones, under 95% seen once. Points on this clone: Its antigen remains unidentified.

The TCR originated in a human donor with HPV-associated anogenital cancer. The chain has TRBV7-2 and TRBJ1-1; possibly TRBD1 for D (5 bases). The sample in question was blood, obtained from a patient who underwent chemoradiotherapy. For the CDR3, the DNA is TGTGCCAGCAGCTCCAGGAGGGGCACTGAAGCTTTCTTT. Amino acid sequence: CASSSRRGTEAFF. The full variable domain, with the rest looked up from reference TRBV7-2 and TRBJ1-1, is GAGVSQSPSNKVTEKGKDVELRCDPISGHTALYWYRQSLGQGLEFLIYFQGNSAPDKSGLPSDRFSAERTGGSVSTLTIQRTQQEDSAVYLCASSSRRGTEAFFGQGTRLTVV.